These 5 T cell receptor beta chains originate from one sample sequenced in a study of somatic mutations in cytotoxic T cells in rheumatoid arthritis. The method was immunoSEQ multiplex PCR; TCRdb's version includes in-frame clones alone and lacks a portion of them. The table lists about 10,000 clones, around four fifths of them singletons, with roughly 7.1% in the top ten. The sample taken for sequencing was CD8+ T cells sorted from blood. Receptors originate from an adult with rheumatoid arthritis.

The genes are TRBV13 and TRBJ1-1; 8 bases line up with TRBD1. V lost 4 bases, J lost 4 bases, and 2 bases stayed unmatched. Per germline, CDR1 PRHDT and CDR2 FYEKMQ (reference sequence). CDR3 size: 13 residues. In nucleotides, the CDR3 is TGTGCCAGCAGCTCGACAGGGGTCACTGAAGCTTTCTTT. This codes for CASSSTGVTEAFF.

The chain links TRBV7-2 to TRBJ1-5, with D hard to call. The germline V gene encodes CDR1 SGHTA and CDR2 FQGNSA. Trimming pared 2 bases from V and 6 bases from J, leaving 11 bases between. This CDR3 region has 14 residues. For the CDR3, the DNA is TGTGCCAGCAGCTTATCTTCCGGAAGTCAGCCCCAGCATTTT. It yields the protein CASSLSSGSQPQHF. Full variable domain (rest looked up from reference TRBV7-2 and TRBJ1-5): GAGVSQSPSNKVTEKGKDVELRCDPISGHTALYWYRQSLGQGLEFLIYFQGNSAPDKSGLPSDRFSAERTGGSVSTLTIQRTQQEDSAVYLCASSLSSGSQPQHFGDGTRLSIL.

This clone was counted a single time. The genes are TRBV7-9 and TRBJ1-1; perhaps TRBD1 as D (5 bases). This CDR3 comprises 11 residues. The germline V gene has CDR1 SEHNR and CDR2 FQNEAQ (reference sequence). Trimming stripped 1 base from V and 13 bases from J, with 10 bases between. CDR3 loop: CASSLGGEGFF. As DNA, the CDR3 is TGTGCCAGCAGCTTAGGGGGCGAGGGTTTCTTT.

The rearrangement uses TRBV19 and TRBJ2-2, with 13 bases matching TRBD2. The J segment lost 6 bases and the V segment lost 6 bases, leaving 4 bases of the junction unmatched. Germline CDR1 reads LNHDA; CDR2 reads SQIVND (reference sequence). The CDR3 is 15 amino acids. CDR3 coding DNA: TGTGCCAGTAGGGAACTAGCGGGGGGGCCCGGGGAGCTGTTTTTT. Protein sequence: CASRELAGGPGELFF. Filled out from reference TRBV19 and TRBJ2-2, the complete variable domain reads DGGITQSPKYLFRKEGQNVTLSCEQNLNHDAMYWYRQDPGQGLRLIYYSQIVNDFQKGDIAEGYSVSREKKESFPLTVTSAQKNPTAFYLCASRELAGGPGELFFGEGSRLTVL.

This clone was seen a handful of times. The chain couples TRBV7-9 to TRBJ2-7, with 8 bases matching TRBD2. Losses at the gene ends were 5 bases for V and 3 bases for J; bases not matched to a gene: 6. The CDR3 consists of 14 residues. From germline, CDR1 is SEHNR and CDR2 FQNEAQ (reference sequence). CDR3 sequence reads: CASSPGGTFYEQYF. The CDR3 DNA sequence: TGTGCCAGCAGCCCGGGAGGGACGTTCTACGAGCAGTACTTC.